This T cell receptor (beta chain) was retrieved from a study of CD8 T cells in Susac syndrome. The RNA, about 0.45 to 1 ug, was put through reverse transcription using random hexamers. TCR beta CDR3 was amplified by immunoSEQ multiplex PCR. This amplification extended across 54 Vbeta and 13 Jbeta segments. TCRdb independently ran MiXCR on the immunoSEQ multiplex PCR reads; one entry per CDR3 protein. The sample records about 210,000 distinct CDR3 sequences, 95% being singletons. Study-level findings and limits: The study recognized that its TCR sequencing and HLA analysis covered a relatively small number of individuals.

TCR beta was sequenced from blood CD8+ and CD4+ T cells. In the multiple sclerosis control group, patients were treatment-naive and had stable or active relapsing-remitting disease. Note on this clonotype: Its antigen remains unidentified.

Germline V gives CDR1 SGDLS, CDR2 YYNGEE. The CDR3 is 15 amino acids. V shed 3 bases, J shed 4 bases, and the junction held 7 bases outside the gene matches. The TCR sequence derives from a human donor with multiple sclerosis. The V gene is TRBV9, the J gene TRBJ2-4, with 7 nucleotides matching TRBD1. Sequences were obtained from CD4+ T cells from PBMCs. As DNA, the CDR3 is TGTGCCAGCAGCGGAGGTGGGACAGTAAAAAACATTCAGTACTTC. Its protein product is CASSGGGTVKNIQYF. The complete variable domain, with remaining parts taken from reference TRBV9 and TRBJ2-4, reads DSGVTQTPKHLITATGQRVTLRCSPRSGDLSVYWYQQSLDQGLQFLIQYYNGEERAKGNILERFSAQQFPDLHSELNLSSLELGDSALYFCASSGGGTVKNIQYFGAGTRLSVL.